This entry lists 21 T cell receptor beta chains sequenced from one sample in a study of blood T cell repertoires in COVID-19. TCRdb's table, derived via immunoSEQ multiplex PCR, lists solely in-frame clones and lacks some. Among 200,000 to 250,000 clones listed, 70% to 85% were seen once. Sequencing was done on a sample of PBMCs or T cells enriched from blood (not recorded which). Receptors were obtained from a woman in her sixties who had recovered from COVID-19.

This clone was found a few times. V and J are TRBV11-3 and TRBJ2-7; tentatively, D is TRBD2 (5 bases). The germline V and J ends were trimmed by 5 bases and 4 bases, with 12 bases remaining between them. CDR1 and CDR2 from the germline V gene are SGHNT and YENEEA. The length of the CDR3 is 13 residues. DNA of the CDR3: TGTGCCAGCAGCGTAGGAGGAGAGTACGAGCAGTACTTC. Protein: CASSVGGEYEQYF. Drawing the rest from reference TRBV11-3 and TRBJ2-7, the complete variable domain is EAGVVQSPRYKIIEKKQPVAFWCNPISGHNTLYWYLQNLGQGPELLIRYENEEAVDDSQLPKDRFSAERLKGVDSTLKIQPAELGDSAVYLCASSVGGEYEQYFGPGTRLTVT.

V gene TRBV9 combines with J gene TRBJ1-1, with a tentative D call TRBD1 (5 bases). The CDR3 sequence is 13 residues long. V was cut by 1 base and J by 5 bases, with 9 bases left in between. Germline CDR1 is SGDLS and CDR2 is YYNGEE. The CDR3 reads CASSVIGATEAFF. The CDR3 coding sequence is TGTGCCAGCAGCGTAATAGGGGCTACTGAAGCTTTCTTT. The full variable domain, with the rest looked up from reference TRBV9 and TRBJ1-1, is DSGVTQTPKHLITATGQRVTLRCSPRSGDLSVYWYQQSLDQGLQFLIQYYNGEERAKGNILERFSAQQFPDLHSELNLSSLELGDSALYFCASSVIGATEAFFGQGTRLTVV.

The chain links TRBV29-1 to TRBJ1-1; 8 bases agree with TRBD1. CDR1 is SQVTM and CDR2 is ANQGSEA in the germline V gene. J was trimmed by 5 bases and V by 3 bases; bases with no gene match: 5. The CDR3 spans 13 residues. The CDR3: CSVELTGGTEAFF. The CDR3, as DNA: TGCAGCGTTGAGCTCACAGGGGGAACTGAAGCTTTCTTT.

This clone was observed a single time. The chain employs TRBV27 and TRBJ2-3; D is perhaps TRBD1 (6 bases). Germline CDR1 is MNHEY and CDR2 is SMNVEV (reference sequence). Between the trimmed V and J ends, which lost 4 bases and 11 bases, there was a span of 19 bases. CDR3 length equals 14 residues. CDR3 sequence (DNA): TGTGCCAGCAGTTCGGTGGGGGCGCAATTATTGCAGTATTTT. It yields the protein CASSSVGAQLLQYF.

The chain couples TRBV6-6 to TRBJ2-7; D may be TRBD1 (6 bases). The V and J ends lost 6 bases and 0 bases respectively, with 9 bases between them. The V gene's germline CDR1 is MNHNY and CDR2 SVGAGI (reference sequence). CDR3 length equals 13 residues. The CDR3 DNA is TGTGCCAGCAGAGACAGGAACTCCTACGAGCAGTACTTC. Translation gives CASRDRNSYEQYF.

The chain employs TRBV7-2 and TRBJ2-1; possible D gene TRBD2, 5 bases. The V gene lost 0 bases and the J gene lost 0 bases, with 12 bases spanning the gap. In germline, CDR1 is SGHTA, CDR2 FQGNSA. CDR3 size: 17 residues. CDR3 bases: TGTGCCAGCAGCTTAGCCATCTCGCGGGCCTCCTACAATGAGCAGTTCTTC. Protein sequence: CASSLAISRASYNEQFF.

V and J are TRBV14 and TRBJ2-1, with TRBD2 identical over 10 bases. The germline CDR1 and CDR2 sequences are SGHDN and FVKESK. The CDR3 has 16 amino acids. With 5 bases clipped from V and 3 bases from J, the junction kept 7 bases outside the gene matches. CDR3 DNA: TGTGCCAGCAGCTCCCCAACTAGCGGGAACTACAATGAGCAGTTCTTC. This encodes CASSSPTSGNYNEQFF.

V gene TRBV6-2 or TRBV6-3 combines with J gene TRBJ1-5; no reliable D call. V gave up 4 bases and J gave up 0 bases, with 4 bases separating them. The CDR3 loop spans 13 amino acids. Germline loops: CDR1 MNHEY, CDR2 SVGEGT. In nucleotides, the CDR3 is TGTGCCAGCAGTTCTTATAGCAATCAGCCCCAGCATTTT. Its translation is CASSSYSNQPQHF.

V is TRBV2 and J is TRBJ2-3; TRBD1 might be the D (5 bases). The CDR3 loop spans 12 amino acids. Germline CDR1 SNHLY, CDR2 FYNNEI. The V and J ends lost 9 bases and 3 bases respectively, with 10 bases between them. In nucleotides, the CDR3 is TGTGCCAGTAAGCAGGGTACAGATACGCAGTATTTT. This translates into CASKQGTDTQYF.

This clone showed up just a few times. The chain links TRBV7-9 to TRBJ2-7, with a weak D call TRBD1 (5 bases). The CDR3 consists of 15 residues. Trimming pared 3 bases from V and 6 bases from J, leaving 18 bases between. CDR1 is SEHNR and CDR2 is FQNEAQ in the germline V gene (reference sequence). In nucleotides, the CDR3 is TGTGCCAGCAGCTTTCGACAGATGGGGCCTGCCGAGCAGTACTTC. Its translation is CASSFRQMGPAEQYF.

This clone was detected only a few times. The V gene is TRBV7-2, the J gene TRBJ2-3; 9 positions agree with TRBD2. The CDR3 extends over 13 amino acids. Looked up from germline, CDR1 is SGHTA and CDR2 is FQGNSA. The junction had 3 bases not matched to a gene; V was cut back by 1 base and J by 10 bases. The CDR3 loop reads CASSLDAGGAQYF. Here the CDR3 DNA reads TGTGCCAGCAGCTTAGACGCGGGAGGGGCGCAGTATTTT.

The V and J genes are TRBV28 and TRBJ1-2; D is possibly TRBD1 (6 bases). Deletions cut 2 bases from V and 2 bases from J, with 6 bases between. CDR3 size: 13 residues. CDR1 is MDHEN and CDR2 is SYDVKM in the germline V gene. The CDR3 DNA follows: TGTGCCAGCAGTTTAGGACAGAACTATGGCTACACCTTC. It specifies CASSLGQNYGYTF.

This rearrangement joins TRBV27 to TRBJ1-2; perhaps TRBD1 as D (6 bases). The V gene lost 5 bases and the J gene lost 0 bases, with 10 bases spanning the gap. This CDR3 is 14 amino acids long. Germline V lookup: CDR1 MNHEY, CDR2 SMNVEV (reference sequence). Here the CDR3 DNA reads TGTGCCAGCAGTCCGAGGGGGACTAACTATGGCTACACCTTC. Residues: CASSPRGTNYGYTF.

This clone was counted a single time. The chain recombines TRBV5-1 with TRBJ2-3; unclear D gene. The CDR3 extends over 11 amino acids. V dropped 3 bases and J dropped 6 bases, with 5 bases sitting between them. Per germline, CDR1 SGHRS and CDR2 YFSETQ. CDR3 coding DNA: TGCGCCAGCAGCTCCAGGGATACGCAGTATTTT. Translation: CASSSRDTQYF.

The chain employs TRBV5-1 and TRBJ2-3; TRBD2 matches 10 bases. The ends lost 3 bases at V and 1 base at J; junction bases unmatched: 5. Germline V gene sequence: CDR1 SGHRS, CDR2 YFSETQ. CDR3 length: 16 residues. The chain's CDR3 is CASSSLAGVGTDTQYF. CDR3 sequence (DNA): TGCGCCAGCAGCTCTCTAGCGGGAGTTGGCACAGATACGCAGTATTTT.

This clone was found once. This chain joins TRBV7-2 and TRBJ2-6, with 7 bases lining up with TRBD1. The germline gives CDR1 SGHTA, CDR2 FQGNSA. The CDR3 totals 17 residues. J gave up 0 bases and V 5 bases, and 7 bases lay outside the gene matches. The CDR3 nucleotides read TGTGCCAGCAGCGCCGGGACAGCCTCCTCTGGGGCCAACGTCCTGACTTTC. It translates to CASSAGTASSGANVLTF.

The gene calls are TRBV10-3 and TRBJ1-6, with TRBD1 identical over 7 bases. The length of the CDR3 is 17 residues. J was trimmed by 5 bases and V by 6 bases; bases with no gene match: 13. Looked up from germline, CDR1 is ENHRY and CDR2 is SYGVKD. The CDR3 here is CAIRGIGTGADNSPLHF. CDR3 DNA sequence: TGTGCCATCAGAGGAATCGGTACAGGGGCGGATAATTCACCCCTCCACTTT.

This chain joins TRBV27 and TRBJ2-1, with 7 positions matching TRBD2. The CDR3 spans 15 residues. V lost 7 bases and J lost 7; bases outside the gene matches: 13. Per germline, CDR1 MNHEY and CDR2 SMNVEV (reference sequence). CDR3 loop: CASTYGAGEPNEQFF. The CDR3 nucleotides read TGTGCCAGCACCTACGGGGCGGGAGAGCCAAATGAGCAGTTCTTC.

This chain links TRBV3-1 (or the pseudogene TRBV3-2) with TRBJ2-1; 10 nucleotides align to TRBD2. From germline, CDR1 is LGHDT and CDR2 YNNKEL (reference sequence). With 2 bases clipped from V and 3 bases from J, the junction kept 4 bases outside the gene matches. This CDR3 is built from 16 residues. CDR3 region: CASSQLAGAIYNEQFF. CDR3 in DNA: TGTGCCAGCAGCCAACTAGCGGGGGCTATCTACAATGAGCAGTTCTTC.

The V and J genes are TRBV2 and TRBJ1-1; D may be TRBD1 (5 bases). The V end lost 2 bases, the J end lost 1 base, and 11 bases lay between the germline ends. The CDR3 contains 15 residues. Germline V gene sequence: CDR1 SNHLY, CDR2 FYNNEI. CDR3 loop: CASSEWGGANTEAFF. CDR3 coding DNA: TGTGCCAGCAGTGAATGGGGAGGGGCGAACACTGAAGCTTTCTTT.

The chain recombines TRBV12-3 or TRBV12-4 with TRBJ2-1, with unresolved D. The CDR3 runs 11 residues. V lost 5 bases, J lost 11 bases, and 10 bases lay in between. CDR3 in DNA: TGTGCCAGCAGTCCCCGGGTCCAGCAGTTCTTC. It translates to CASSPRVQQFF.